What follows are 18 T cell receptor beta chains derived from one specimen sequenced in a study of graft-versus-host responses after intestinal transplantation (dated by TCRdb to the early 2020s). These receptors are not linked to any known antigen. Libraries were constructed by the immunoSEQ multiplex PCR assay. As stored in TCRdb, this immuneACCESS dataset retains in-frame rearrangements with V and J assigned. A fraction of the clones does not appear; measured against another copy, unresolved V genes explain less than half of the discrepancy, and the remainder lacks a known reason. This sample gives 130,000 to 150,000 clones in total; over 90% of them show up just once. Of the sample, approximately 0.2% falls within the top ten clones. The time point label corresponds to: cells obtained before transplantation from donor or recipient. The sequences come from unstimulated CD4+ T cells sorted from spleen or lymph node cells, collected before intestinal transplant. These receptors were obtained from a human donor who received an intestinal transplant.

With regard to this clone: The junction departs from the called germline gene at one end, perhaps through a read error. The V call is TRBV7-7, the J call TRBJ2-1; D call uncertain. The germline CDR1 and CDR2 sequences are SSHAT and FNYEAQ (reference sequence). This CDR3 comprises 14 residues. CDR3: CASSSSAVHNEQFF. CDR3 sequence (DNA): TGTGCTAGCAGCTCCTCTGCAGTCCACAATGAGCAGTTCTTC. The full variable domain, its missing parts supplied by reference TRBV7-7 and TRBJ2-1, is GAGVSQSPRYKVTKRGQDVTLRCDPISSHATLYWYQQALGQGPEFLTYFNYEAQPDKSGLPSDRFSAERPEGSISTLTIQRTEQRDSAMYRCASSSSAVHNEQFFGPGTRLTVL.

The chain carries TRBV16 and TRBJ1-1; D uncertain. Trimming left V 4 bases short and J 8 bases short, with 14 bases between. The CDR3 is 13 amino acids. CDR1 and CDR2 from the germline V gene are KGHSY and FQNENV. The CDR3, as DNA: TGTGCCAGCAGCCTAAATATGCAATTAGAAGCTTTCTTT. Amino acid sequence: CASSLNMQLEAFF.

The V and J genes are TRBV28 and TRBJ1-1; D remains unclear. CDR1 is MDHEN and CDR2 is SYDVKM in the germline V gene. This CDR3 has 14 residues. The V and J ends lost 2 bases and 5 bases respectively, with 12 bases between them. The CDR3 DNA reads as TGTGCCAGCAGTTTAAACCCACGGCGAACTGAAGCTTTCTTT. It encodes CASSLNPRRTEAFF.

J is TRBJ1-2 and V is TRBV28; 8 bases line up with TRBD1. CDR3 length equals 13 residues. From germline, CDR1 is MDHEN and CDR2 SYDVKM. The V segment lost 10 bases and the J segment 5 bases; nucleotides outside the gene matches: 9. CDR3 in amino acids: CATLRTGPYGYTF. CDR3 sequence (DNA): TGTGCCACCCTCCGGACAGGGCCATATGGCTACACCTTC.

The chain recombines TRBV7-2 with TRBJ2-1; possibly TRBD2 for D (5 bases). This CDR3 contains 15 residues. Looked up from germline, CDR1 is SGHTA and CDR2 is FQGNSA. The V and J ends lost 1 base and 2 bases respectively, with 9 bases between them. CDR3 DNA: TGTGCCAGCAGCTTAGTGGACGGGACCTACAATGAGCAGTTCTTC. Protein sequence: CASSLVDGTYNEQFF.

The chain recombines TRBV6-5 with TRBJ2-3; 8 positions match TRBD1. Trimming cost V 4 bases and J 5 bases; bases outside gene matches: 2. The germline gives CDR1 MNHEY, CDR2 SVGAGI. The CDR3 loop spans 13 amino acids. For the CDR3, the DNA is TGTGCCAGCAGTTGGGGGACAGGAGATACGCAGTATTTT. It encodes CASSWGTGDTQYF.

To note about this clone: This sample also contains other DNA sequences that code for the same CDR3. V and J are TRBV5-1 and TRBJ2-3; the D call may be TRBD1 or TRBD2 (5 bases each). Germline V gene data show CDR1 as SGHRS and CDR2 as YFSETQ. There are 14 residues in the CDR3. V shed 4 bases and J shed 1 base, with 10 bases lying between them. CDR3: CASSLRGGTDTQYF. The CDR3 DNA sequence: TGCGCCAGCAGCCTACGGGGCGGCACAGATACGCAGTATTTT.

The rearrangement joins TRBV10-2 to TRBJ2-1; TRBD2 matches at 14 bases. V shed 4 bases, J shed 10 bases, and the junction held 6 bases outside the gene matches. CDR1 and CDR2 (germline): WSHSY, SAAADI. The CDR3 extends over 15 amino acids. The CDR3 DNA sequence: TGCGCCAGCAGTGGACGGACTAGCGGGAGGATGGAGCAGTTCTTC. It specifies CASSGRTSGRMEQFF.

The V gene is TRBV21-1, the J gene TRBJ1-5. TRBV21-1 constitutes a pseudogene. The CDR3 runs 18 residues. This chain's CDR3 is CASSKGGGIELLNQPQHF. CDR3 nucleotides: TGTGCCAGCAGCAAAGGTGGGGGGATAGAACTGCTTAATCAGCCCCAGCATTTT.

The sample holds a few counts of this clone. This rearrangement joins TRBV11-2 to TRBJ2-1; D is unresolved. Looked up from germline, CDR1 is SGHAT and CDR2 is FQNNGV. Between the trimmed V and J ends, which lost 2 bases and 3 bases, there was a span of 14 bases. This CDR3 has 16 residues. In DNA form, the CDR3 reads TGTGCCAGCAGCTTACCGGCGGCACTGATCTACAATGAGCAGTTCTTC. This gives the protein CASSLPAALIYNEQFF.

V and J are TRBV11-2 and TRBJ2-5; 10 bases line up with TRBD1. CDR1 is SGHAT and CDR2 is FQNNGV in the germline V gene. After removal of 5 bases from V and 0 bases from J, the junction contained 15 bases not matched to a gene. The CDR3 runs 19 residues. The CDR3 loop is CASSIRDRGSSGYQETQYF. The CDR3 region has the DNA TGTGCCAGCAGCATTCGGGACAGGGGCAGTAGCGGGTACCAAGAGACCCAGTACTTC. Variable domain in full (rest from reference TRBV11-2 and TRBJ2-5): EAGVAQSPRYKIIEKRQSVAFWCNPISGHATLYWYQQILGQGPKLLIQFQNNGVVDDSQLPKDRFSAERLKGVDSTLKIQPAKLEDSAVYLCASSIRDRGSSGYQETQYFGPGTRLLVL.

The CDR3 is CASSLWTANTEAFF. The CDR3 DNA reads TGCGCCAGCAGCCTGTGGACAGCGAACACTGAAGCTTTCTTT. J is TRBJ1-1 and V is TRBV5-1; D may be TRBD1 (6 bases). The germline V and J ends were trimmed by 4 bases and 1 base, with 11 bases remaining between them. CDR3 length: 14 amino acids. In germline, CDR1 is SGHRS, CDR2 YFSETQ.

The CDR3 sequence is CASSRTGTNYGYTF. The CDR3 nucleotides are TGCGCCAGCAGCAGGACAGGGACTAACTATGGCTACACCTTC. V usage is TRBV5-1 and J usage is TRBJ1-2, with 8 nucleotides matching TRBD1. Germline lookup yields CDR1 SGHRS and CDR2 YFSETQ. Losses at the gene ends were 4 bases for V and 0 bases for J; bases not matched to a gene: 2. The CDR3 covers 14 residues.

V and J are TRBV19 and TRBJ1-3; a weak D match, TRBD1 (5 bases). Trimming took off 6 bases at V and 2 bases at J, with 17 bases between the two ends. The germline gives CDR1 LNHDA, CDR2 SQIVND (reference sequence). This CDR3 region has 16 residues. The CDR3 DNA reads TGTGCCAGTAGGGGTGGCATCAGGGATCCTGGAAACACCATATATTTT. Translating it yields CASRGGIRDPGNTIYF. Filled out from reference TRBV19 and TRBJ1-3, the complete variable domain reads DGGITQSPKYLFRKEGQNVTLSCEQNLNHDAMYWYRQDPGQGLRLIYYSQIVNDFQKGDIAEGYSVSREKKESFPLTVTSAQKNPTAFYLCASRGGIRDPGNTIYFGEGSWLTVV.

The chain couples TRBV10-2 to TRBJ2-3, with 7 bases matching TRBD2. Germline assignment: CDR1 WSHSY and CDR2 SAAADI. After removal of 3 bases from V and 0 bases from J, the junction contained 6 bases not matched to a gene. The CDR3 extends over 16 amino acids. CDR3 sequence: CASSDLLGRSTDTQYF. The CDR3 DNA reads TGCGCCAGCAGTGATTTACTCGGGAGGAGCACAGATACGCAGTATTTT.

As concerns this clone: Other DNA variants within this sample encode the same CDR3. The CDR3 DNA reads as TGCGCCAGCAGCTTTAGGGCGGAGAAACCCACGGATACGCAGTATTTT. This gives the protein CASSFRAEKPTDTQYF. The chain has TRBV5-1 and TRBJ2-3; D is uncertain. CDR1 and CDR2 from the germline V gene are SGHRS and YFSETQ. CDR3 size: 16 residues. The ends were cut back, 2 bases at V and 6 bases at J, with 19 bases in the middle. Full variable domain (remainder filled in from reference TRBV5-1 and TRBJ2-3): KAGVTQTPRYLIKTRGQQVTLSCSPISGHRSVSWYQQTPGQGLQFLFEYFSETQRNKGNFPGRFSGRQFSNSRSEMNVSTLELGDSALYLCASSFRAEKPTDTQYFGPGTRLTVL.

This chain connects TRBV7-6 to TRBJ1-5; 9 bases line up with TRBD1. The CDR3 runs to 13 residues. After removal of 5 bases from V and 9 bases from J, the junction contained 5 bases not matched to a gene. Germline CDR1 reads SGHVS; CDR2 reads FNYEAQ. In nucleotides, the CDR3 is TGTGCCAGCAGCACTCAACAGGGGGCGCCCCAGCATTTT. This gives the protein CASSTQQGAPQHF.

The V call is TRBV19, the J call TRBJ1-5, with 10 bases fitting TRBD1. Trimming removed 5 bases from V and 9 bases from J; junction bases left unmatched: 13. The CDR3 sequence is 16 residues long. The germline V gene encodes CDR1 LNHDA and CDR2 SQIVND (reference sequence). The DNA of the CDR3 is TGTGCCAGTAGTCTCACCGGGACAGGGGATAGCCGGCCCCAGCATTTT. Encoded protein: CASSLTGTGDSRPQHF.